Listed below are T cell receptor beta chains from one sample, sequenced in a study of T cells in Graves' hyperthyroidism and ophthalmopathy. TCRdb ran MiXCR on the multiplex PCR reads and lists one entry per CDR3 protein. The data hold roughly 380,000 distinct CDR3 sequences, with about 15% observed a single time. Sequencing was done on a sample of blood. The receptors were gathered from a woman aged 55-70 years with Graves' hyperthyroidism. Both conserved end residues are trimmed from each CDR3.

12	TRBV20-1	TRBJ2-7	SAGIAGVWGVQY
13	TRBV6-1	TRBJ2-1	ASSELEHSYNEQF
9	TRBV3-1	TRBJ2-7	ASSRRGEQY
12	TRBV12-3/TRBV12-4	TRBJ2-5	ASSISGSEETQY
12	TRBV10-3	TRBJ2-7	AISGGQGPREQY
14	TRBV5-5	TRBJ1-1	ASSLVSRGWGTEAF
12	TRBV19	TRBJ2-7	ASRRLAGEYEQY
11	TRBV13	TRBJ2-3	AGSLEGTDTQY
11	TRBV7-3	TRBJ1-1	ASSLTRDSEAF
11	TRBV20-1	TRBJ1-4	SAREGAREKLF
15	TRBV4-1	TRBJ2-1	ASSLQGGGWAYNEQF
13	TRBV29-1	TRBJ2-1	SVETVGQVYNEQF
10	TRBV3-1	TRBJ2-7	ASSRVSDEQY
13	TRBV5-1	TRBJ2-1	ASSLVAGAPNEQF
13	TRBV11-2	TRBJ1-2	ASSRVGRPIYGYT
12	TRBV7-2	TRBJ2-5	ASSLFAGGETQY
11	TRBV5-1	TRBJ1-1	ASNRDRQSEAF
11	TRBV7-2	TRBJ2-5	ASSFQGLETQY
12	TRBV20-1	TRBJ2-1	SGTRGAFYNEQF
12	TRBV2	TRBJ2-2	AIPRIGNTGELF
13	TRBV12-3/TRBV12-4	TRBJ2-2	ASSLGSPGSGELF
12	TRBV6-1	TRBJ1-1	ASSPDRGNTGAS
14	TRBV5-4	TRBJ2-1	ASTPIPRSSYNEQF
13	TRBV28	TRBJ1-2	ASSGGTGLNYGYT
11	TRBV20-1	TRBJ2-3	SAPKPAGDTQY
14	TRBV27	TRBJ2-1	ASSLVPRYSYNEQF
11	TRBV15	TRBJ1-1	ATSRLTGAEAF
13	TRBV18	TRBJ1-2	ASSPGDGGDYGYT
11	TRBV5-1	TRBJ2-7	ASSLAQAYEQY
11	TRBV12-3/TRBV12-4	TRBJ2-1	AGKRDTHNEQF
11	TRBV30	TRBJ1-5	AWSLEIDQPQH
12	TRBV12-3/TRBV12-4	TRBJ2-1	ASSIWTSGSEQF
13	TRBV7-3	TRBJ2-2	ASSSPRGVAGELF
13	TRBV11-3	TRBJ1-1	ASSYDGTGGTEAF
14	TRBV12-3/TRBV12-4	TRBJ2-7	ASSFGTSGRTYEQY
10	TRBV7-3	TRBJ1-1	ASSAEGTEAF
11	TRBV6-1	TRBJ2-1	ASMNSGSYEQF
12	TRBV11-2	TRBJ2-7	ASSRDRGAYEQY
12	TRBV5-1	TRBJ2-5	ASSAGQGVETQY
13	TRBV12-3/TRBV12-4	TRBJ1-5	ASSNTGTENQPQH
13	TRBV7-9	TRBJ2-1	ASSPIAGGLNEQF
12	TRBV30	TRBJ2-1	AWSQQGARNEQF
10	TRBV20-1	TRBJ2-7	SANLLEREQY
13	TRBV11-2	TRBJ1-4	ASSLSGTGIEKLF
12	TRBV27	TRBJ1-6	ASSPMGTYSPLH
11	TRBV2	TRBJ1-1	ATSAGGRTEAF
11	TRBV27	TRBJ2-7	ASSIGQAREQY
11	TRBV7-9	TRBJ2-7	ASSRVGTGEQY
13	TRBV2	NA	ASSAGLADYNEQY
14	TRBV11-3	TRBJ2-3	ASSLGLGERSDTQY
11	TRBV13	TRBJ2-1	ASSFTRGPNEF
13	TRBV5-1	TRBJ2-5	ASSWGTGGAETQY
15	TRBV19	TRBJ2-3	ASSISGLAGYTDTQY
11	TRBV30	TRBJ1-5	AWSVAHNQPQH
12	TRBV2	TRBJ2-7	ASSDGRGTYEQY